The present T cell receptor (beta chain) was sequenced within a study of T cell repertoires in cytomegalovirus infection. This clonotype was counted at least ten times. TCRdb ran MiXCR on the reads and lists one entry per CDR3 protein. The data show approximately 490,000 distinct CDR3 sequences, with about 11% seen just once and 10% to 13% held by the top ten. V shed 5 bases, J shed 6 bases, and the junction held 4 bases outside the gene matches. This CDR3 is built from 13 residues. The sequence was collected from a human donor in good health (CMV status not recorded). Some clones in this sample may be carry-over from other donors' samples. V is TRBV12-3 or TRBV12-4 and J is TRBJ1-5, with 7 bases lining up with TRBD1. Sequences were obtained from PBMCs. The CDR3 is CASSNRGAQPQHF. The DNA of the CDR3 is TGTGCCAGCAGTAACAGGGGTGCTCAGCCCCAGCATTTT.